Sequencing of this T cell receptor beta chain was carried out in a study of shared clonotypes between healthy human individuals. Study information: Per donor, three plates held CD4 naive cells, three held CD4 memory, two held CD8 naive and one held CD8 memory.

Here immunoSEQ multiplex PCR was the method, and the copy in TCRdb shows in-frame clones only, minus some. The table includes about 2.1 million clones, approximately 94% detected once. Germline V lookup: CDR1 SGHDT, CDR2 YYEEEE. The CDR3 has 16 amino acids. Unmatched junction bases numbered 8, after V lost 4 bases and J lost 3 bases. Naive CD8 populations comprised CD45RO-negative cells positively selected for CCR7, excluding terminally differentiated effector memory CD45RA+ cells. This clone was counted a single time. Material: naive CD8+ T cells from PBMCs. The sequence came from a man aged 18 to 29 in good health. Some clones in this sample may be carry-over from other donors' samples. The chain carries TRBV5-6 and TRBJ2-1; 9 positions agree with TRBD2. The CDR3 nucleotides are TGTGCCAGCAGCAAGGAGGGCGGGAGGGACTACAATGAGCAGTTCTTC. The encoded protein is CASSKEGGRDYNEQFF.